This TCR beta chain appears in the sequencing data of a study of technical replicates of blood from a handful of donors. The CDR3 sequence is 14 residues long. V was trimmed by 3 bases and J by 7 bases, leaving 10 bases between them. Germline-derived CDR1 and CDR2 are MNHEY and SMNVEV (reference sequence). The data were produced by immunoSEQ multiplex PCR, yet TCRdb's version contains in-frame clones alone and is incomplete. Here the sample spans 81,000 or so clones, about 96% being singletons. This clone was picked up one time. This chain uses TRBV27 with TRBJ1-6, with D hard to call. The clonotype originates from a human donor in good health. Sequencing was done on a sample of T cells isolated from PBMCs. CDR3 nucleotides: TGTGCCAGCAGTTTCACGGTGCCAAATTCACCCCTCCACTTT. Translated: CASSFTVPNSPLHF.